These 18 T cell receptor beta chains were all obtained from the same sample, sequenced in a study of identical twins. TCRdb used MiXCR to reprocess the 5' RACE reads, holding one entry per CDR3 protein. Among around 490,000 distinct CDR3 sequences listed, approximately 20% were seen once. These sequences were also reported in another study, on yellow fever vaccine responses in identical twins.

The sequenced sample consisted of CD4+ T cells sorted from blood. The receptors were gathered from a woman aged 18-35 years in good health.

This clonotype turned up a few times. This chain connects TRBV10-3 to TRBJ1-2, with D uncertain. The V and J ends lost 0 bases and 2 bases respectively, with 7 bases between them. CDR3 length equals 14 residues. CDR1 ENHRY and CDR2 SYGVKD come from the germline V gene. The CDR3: CAISESAENYGYTF. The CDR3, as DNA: TGTGCCATCAGTGAGTCGGCAGAGAACTATGGCTACACCTTC.

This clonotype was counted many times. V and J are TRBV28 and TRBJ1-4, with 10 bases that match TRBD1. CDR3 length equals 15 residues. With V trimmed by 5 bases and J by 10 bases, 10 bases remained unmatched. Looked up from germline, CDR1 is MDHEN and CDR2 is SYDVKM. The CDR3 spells CASSKRQGAHPKLFF. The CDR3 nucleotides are TGTGCCAGCAGTAAGAGACAGGGGGCGCATCCAAAACTGTTTTTT.

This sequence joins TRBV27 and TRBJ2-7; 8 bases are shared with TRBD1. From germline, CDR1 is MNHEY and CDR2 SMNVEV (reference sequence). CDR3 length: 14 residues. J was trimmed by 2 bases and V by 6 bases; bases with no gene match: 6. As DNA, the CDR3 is TGTGCCAGCAGGAAAGACAGGGGACCCTACGAGCAGTACTTC. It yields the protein CASRKDRGPYEQYF.

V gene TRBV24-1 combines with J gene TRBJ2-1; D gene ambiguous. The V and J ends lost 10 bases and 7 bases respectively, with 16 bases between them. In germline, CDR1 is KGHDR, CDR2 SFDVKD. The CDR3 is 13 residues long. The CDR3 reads CATGIRNFNEQFF. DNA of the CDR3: TGTGCCACAGGGATAAGGAATTTTAATGAGCAGTTCTTC.

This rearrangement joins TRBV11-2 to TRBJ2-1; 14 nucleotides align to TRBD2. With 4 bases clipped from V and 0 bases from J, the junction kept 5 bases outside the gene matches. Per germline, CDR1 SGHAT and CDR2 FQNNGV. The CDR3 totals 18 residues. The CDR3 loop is CASSSGTSGSRSYNEQFF. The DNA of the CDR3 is TGTGCCAGCAGCTCCGGGACTAGCGGGAGCCGCTCCTACAATGAGCAGTTCTTC. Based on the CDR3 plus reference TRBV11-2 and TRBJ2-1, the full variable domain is EAGVAQSPRYKIIEKRQSVAFWCNPISGHATLYWYQQILGQGPKLLIQFQNNGVVDDSQLPKDRFSAERLKGVDSTLKIQPAKLEDSAVYLCASSSGTSGSRSYNEQFFGPGTRLTVL.

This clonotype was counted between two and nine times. The DNA for the CDR3 is TGTGCCATCAGTGCGGGACTAGGGGGCCTCGAGCAGTACTTC. Encoded protein: CAISAGLGGLEQYF. V and J are TRBV10-3 and TRBJ2-7; possibly TRBD2 for D (8 bases). The germline gives CDR1 ENHRY, CDR2 SYGVKD. Trimming cost V 4 bases and J 6 bases, with 16 bases left between them. CDR3 size: 14 residues.

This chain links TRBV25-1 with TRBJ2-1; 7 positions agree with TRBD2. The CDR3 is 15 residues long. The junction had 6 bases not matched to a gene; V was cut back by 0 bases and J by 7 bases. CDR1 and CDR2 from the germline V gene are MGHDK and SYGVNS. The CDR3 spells CASSEYKAGDNEQFF. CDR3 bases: TGTGCCAGCAGTGAATATAAGGCGGGGGATAATGAGCAGTTCTTC.

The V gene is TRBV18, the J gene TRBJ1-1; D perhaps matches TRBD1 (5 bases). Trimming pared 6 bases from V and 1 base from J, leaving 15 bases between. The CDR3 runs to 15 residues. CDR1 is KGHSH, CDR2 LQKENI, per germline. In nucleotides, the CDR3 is TGTGCCAGCTCCGTCCAGGGACCGAAGAACACTGAAGCTTTCTTT. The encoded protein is CASSVQGPKNTEAFF.

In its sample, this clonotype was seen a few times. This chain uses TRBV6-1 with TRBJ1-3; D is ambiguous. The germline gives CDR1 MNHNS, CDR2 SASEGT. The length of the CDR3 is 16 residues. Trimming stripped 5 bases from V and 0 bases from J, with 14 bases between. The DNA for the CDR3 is TGTGCCAGCAGTAGCGCGGGCAGCTACTCTGGAAACACCATATATTTT. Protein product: CASSSAGSYSGNTIYF.

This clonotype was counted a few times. Here the CDR3 reads CASSRRLAVGDTQYF. DNA for the CDR3: TGTGCCAGCAGCCGAAGACTAGCGGTTGGGGATACGCAGTATTTT. The V and J genes are TRBV14 and TRBJ2-3; 9 positions match TRBD2. This CDR3 is built from 15 residues. Losses at the gene ends were 4 bases for V and 6 bases for J; bases not matched to a gene: 8. Germline V gene data show CDR1 as SGHDN and CDR2 as FVKESK.

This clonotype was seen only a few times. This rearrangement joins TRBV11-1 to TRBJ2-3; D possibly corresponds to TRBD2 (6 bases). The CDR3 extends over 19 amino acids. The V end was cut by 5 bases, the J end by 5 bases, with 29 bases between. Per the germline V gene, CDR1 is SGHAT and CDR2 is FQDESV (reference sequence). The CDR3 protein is CASSKGWLARGGQVDTQYF. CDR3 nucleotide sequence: TGTGCCAGCAGCAAGGGGTGGCTAGCGAGAGGAGGTCAAGTAGATACGCAGTATTTT.

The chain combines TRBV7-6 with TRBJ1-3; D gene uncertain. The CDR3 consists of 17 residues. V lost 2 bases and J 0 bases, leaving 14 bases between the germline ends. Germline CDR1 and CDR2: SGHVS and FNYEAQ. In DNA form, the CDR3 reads TGTGCCAGCAGCTTAATGGGTGGGCCGAGCTCTGGAAACACCATATATTTT. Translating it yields CASSLMGGPSSGNTIYF.

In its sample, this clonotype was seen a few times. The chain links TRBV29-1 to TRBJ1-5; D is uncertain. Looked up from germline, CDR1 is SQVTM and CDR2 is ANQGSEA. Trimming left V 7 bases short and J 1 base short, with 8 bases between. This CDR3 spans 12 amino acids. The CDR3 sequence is CSAASSNQPQHF. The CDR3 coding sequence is TGCAGCGCCGCGAGCAGCAATCAGCCCCAGCATTTT.

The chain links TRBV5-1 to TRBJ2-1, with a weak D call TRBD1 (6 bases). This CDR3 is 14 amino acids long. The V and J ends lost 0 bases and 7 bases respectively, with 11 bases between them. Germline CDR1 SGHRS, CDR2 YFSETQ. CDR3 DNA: TGCGCCAGCAGCTTGGGGCTTCAGGGGAATGAGCAGTTCTTC. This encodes CASSLGLQGNEQFF.

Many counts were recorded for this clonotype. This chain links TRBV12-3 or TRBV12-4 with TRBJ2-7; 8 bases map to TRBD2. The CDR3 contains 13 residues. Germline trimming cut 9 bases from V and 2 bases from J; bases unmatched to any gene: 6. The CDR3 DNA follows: TGTGCCAGTTCGGCGGGAGGCCCCTACGAGCAGTACTTC. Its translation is CASSAGGPYEQYF.

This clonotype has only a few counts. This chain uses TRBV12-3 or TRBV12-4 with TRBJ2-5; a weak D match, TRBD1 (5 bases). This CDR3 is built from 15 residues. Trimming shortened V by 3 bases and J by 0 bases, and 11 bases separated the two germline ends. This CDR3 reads CASSFSRAYQETQYF. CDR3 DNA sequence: TGTGCCAGCAGTTTTAGCAGGGCCTACCAAGAGACCCAGTACTTC.

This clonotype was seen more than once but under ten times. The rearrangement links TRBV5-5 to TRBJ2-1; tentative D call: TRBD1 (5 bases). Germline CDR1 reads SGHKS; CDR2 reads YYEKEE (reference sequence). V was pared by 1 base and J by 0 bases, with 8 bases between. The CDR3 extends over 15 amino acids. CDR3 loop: CASSLTRDSYNEQFF. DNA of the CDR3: TGTGCCAGCAGCTTGACCAGGGACTCCTACAATGAGCAGTTCTTC.

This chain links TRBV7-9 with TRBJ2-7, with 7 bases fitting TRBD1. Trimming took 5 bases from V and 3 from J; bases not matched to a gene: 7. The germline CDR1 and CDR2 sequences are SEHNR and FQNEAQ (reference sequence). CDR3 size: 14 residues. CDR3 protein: CASSLDGTVYEQYF. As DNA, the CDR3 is TGTGCCAGCAGCCTAGACGGGACAGTCTACGAGCAGTACTTC.